What follows are 6 T cell receptor beta chains derived from one specimen sequenced in a study of cytomegalovirus exposure and HLA in healthy donors. With 60 Vbeta and 13 Jbeta primers, the PCR was carried out. Only in-frame clones appear in the TCRdb table, and some are missing; sequencing was by immunoSEQ multiplex PCR. The repertoire holds around 170,000 clones, with around 76% as singletons. Material: PBMCs. These receptors originate from a woman aged 25 to 39 in good health and CMV-seropositive.

The V and J genes are TRBV11-3 and TRBJ1-4; a weak D match, TRBD1 (5 bases). The CDR3 is made up of 14 amino acids. Trimming took 5 bases from V and 7 from J, leaving 14 bases between them. In germline, CDR1 is SGHNT, CDR2 YENEEA. The CDR3 coding sequence is TGTGCCAGCAGCCTCCGGGACTGGGGTGAAAAACTGTTTTTT. Protein sequence: CASSLRDWGEKLFF. Variable domain in full (rest from reference TRBV11-3 and TRBJ1-4): EAGVVQSPRYKIIEKKQPVAFWCNPISGHNTLYWYLQNLGQGPELLIRYENEEAVDDSQLPKDRFSAERLKGVDSTLKIQPAELGDSAVYLCASSLRDWGEKLFFGSGTQLSVL.

V and J are TRBV28 and TRBJ2-3, with TRBD1 matching over 7 bases. Germline CDR1 and CDR2: MDHEN and SYDVKM. V lost 6 bases, J lost 0 bases, and 9 bases stayed unmatched. The CDR3 totals 16 residues. CDR3 region: CASSLGQELSTDTQYF. The CDR3 DNA reads TGTGCCAGCAGCCTCGGACAGGAACTTAGCACAGATACGCAGTATTTT.

The V gene is TRBV19, the J gene TRBJ1-1, with D tentatively TRBD1 (5 bases). The CDR3 is made up of 15 amino acids. Between the trimmed V and J ends, which lost 7 bases and 4 bases, there was a span of 19 bases. The germline gives CDR1 LNHDA, CDR2 SQIVND (reference sequence). As DNA, the CDR3 is TGTGCCAGTACCCTGGGGCGGGAGGACGGCACTGAAGCTTTCTTT. Its translation is CASTLGREDGTEAFF.

This chain uses TRBV7-2 with TRBJ2-4; 7 bases line up with TRBD2. This CDR3 comprises 15 residues. The germline V gene has CDR1 SGHTA and CDR2 FQGNSA. Unmatched junction bases numbered 5, after V lost 4 bases and J lost 2 bases. The CDR3 sequence is CASSSRTSTKNIQYF. Here the CDR3 DNA reads TGTGCCAGCAGCTCGAGGACTAGTACCAAAAACATTCAGTACTTC.

This chain uses TRBV7-8 with TRBJ2-7; a weak D match, TRBD2 (7 bases). The germline CDR1 and CDR2 sequences are SGHVS and FQNEAQ. The CDR3 extends over 17 amino acids. V lost 1 base and J lost 3, with 19 bases in between. Here the CDR3 DNA reads TGTGCCAGCAGCTTAGGCGGGGGCCTCGTTGGGGGCTACGAGCAGTACTTC. It codes for CASSLGGGLVGGYEQYF.

The chain has TRBV2 and TRBJ1-2; possibly TRBD1 for D (5 bases). This CDR3 region has 13 residues. Germline V gene lookup returns CDR1 SNHLY and CDR2 FYNNEI. Deletions cut 9 bases from V and 4 bases from J, with 15 bases between. CDR3 bases: TGTGCCAGTATGGGGCAGGCGGCCTATGGCTACACCTTC. The encoded protein is CASMGQAAYGYTF.